Given below is one T cell receptor (beta chain) in context. The data stem from a study of T cells after yellow fever vaccination. This CDR3 region has 16 residues. Per germline, CDR1 SGHTA and CDR2 FQGNSA. Trimming removed 2 bases at V and 5 bases at J, with 18 bases between. Generation of TCR cDNA used 5'RACE template switching (which added a universal primer site and UMIs). MiXCR was run by TCRdb on the 5' RACE reads, yielding one entry per CDR3 protein. The sample lists 550,000 to 750,000 distinct CDR3 sequences, roughly 13% occurring once. This chain uses TRBV7-2 with TRBJ2-5; D may correspond to TRBD1 or TRBD2 (5 bases each). The origin of this receptor is a man aged 25 to 40 who received the YFV17D yellow fever vaccine. Source: PBMCs, taken on the day of the yellow fever booster vaccination. CDR3 sequence reads: CASSLTPKGPQETQYF. The CDR3 DNA reads TGTGCCAGCAGCTTAACCCCGAAGGGACCTCAGGAGACCCAGTACTTC.